This passage covers 3 T cell receptor beta chains from one sample sequenced in a study of sequential checkpoint blockade in melanoma. Treatment meaning: randomized to nivolumab then ipilimumab (arm A) or the reverse (arm B). TCRdb's copy holds only in-frame clones and misses some; the assay was immunoSEQ multiplex PCR. This table holds some 8,000 clones, 23% found once. The sequencing here drew on tumor tissue (inferred from file names), taken from a patient given nivolumab and ipilimumab in sequence. All receptors derive from a human donor with melanoma.

This chain connects TRBV11-3 to TRBJ2-1, with 11 positions matching TRBD2. Germline lookup yields CDR1 SGHNT and CDR2 YENEEA. The CDR3 contains 15 residues. The junction had 1 base not matched to a gene; V was cut back by 3 bases and J by 3 bases. CDR3 residues: CASSLTSGNYNEQFF. The CDR3, as DNA: TGTGCCAGCAGCTTGACTAGCGGGAACTACAATGAGCAGTTCTTC.

J is TRBJ2-7 and V is TRBV4-1, with D maybe TRBD1 (5 bases). Trimming took off 0 bases at V and 2 bases at J, with 8 bases between the two ends. This CDR3 is 14 amino acids long. Germline V gene sequence: CDR1 MGHRA, CDR2 YSYEKL. The CDR3 DNA follows: TGCGCCAGCAGCCAAGATCGACAGACCTACGAGCAGTACTTC. Translating gives CASSQDRQTYEQYF.

J is TRBJ2-7 and V is TRBV28; D might be TRBD2 (5 bases). Per germline, CDR1 MDHEN and CDR2 SYDVKM. Trimming removed 3 bases at V and 3 bases at J, with 12 bases between. The CDR3 is made up of 14 amino acids. CDR3 coding DNA: TGTGCCAGCAGTTTCGTGGAGGAGCTCTACGAGCAGTACTTC. Protein: CASSFVEELYEQYF.